The 27 T cell receptor beta chains below come from one sample, sequenced in a study of CD8+ T cells in alopecia areata. Extracted RNA was reverse transcribed into cDNA, the sequencing template. Assay: immunoSEQ multiplex PCR; the TCRdb copy retains only in-frame clones and omits some. The sample has some 160,000 clones, roughly 60% seen once; the top ten hold 30% to 45%. What was sequenced was CD8+ T cells sorted from blood. The receptor source for this set is a human donor in good health.

CDR3 region: CASSYEQYF. CDR3 nucleotides: TGCGCCAGCAGCTACGAGCAGTACTTC. This chain uses TRBV5-1 with TRBJ2-5; D is unclear. The DNA end is more similar to TRBJ2-7, so the J call may be wrong. The CDR3 has 9 amino acids. The germline gives CDR1 SGHRS, CDR2 YFSETQ.

The chain is built from TRBV27 and TRBJ1-1; D possibly corresponds to TRBD1 (5 bases). The CDR3 is 11 residues long. Per germline, CDR1 MNHEY and CDR2 SMNVEV (reference sequence). The ends were cut back, 9 bases at V and 5 bases at J, with 10 bases in the middle. The CDR3 DNA follows: TGTGCCAGTGGGGGGGGGACTGAAGCTTTCTTT. Translation gives CASGGGTEAFF.

CDR3 coding DNA: TGTGCCTCGGGACTAGCGGGAGCCGTAACCGGGGAGCTGTTTTTT. This sequence encodes CASGLAGAVTGELFF. The genes are TRBV30 and TRBJ2-2, with 14 nucleotides matching TRBD2. Trimming removed 7 bases from V and 5 bases from J; junction bases left unmatched: 6. This CDR3 comprises 15 residues. Germline loops: CDR1 GTSNPN, CDR2 SVGIG (reference sequence).

V is TRBV9 and J is TRBJ1-3; no firm D call. CDR1 SGDLS and CDR2 YYNGEE come from the germline V gene. CDR3 length: 13 amino acids. Trimming removed 4 bases at V and 7 bases at J, with 12 bases between. The CDR3 nucleotides are TGTGCCAGCAGCCCTCCCGACCTGAACACCATATATTTT. This translates into CASSPPDLNTIYF.

There are a few counts of this clone. This chain links TRBV11-2 with TRBJ2-1, with TRBD2 matching 13 bases. V gave up 5 bases and J gave up 5 bases; unmatched junction bases: 3. This CDR3 region has 15 residues. The germline CDR1 and CDR2 sequences are SGHAT and FQNNGV. The chain's CDR3 is CASSRTSGGHNEQFF. CDR3 nucleotides: TGTGCCAGCAGCCGGACTAGCGGGGGACACAATGAGCAGTTCTTC.

The chain couples TRBV5-6 to TRBJ2-7, with D perhaps TRBD2 (6 bases). Trimming took 0 bases from V and 4 from J, leaving 8 bases between them. Looked up from germline, CDR1 is SGHDT and CDR2 is YYEEEE. The CDR3 contains 13 residues. The CDR3 nucleotides read TGTGCCAGCAGCTTGGTAGGAGGGTACGAGCAGTACTTC. Protein product: CASSLVGGYEQYF.

CDR3 DNA sequence: TGTGCCAGTAGTACGCTTGTAGGTTGGAACAATGAGCAGTTCTTC. Residues: CASSTLVGWNNEQFF. This chain uses TRBV19 with TRBJ2-1; no clear D. V was pared by 4 bases and J by 5 bases, with 15 bases between. Germline V gene data show CDR1 as LNHDA and CDR2 as SQIVND (reference sequence). There are 15 residues in the CDR3. Full variable domain (missing parts from reference TRBV19 and TRBJ2-1): DGGITQSPKYLFRKEGQNVTLSCEQNLNHDAMYWYRQDPGQGLRLIYYSQIVNDFQKGDIAEGYSVSREKKESFPLTVTSAQKNPTAFYLCASSTLVGWNNEQFFGPGTRLTVL.

This clone was counted a single time. The chain combines TRBV30 with TRBJ2-3, with D possibly TRBD2 on 5 matching bases. Per germline, CDR1 GTSNPN and CDR2 SVGIG (reference sequence). V was clipped by 1 base and J by 4 bases, with 15 bases between them. The CDR3 runs to 15 residues. CDR3: CAWSETHSGADTQYF. The DNA of the CDR3 is TGTGCCTGGAGTGAGACACACAGCGGCGCAGATACGCAGTATTTT. Full variable domain (remainder filled in from reference TRBV30 and TRBJ2-3): SQTIHQWPATLVQPVGSPLSLECTVEGTSNPNLYWYRQAAGRGLQLLFYSVGIGQISSEVPQNLSASRPQDRQFILSSKKLLLSDSGFYLCAWSETHSGADTQYFGPGTRLTVL.

This chain links TRBV27 with TRBJ2-1, with 9 nucleotides matching TRBD1. The CDR3 contains 14 residues. From germline, CDR1 is MNHEY and CDR2 SMNVEV (reference sequence). J lost 6 bases, V lost 5 bases, and 5 bases had no gene match. The CDR3 reads CASSMGQGSNEQFF. For the CDR3, the DNA is TGTGCCAGCAGTATGGGACAGGGAAGCAATGAGCAGTTCTTC.

J is TRBJ2-5 and V is TRBV14, with D tentatively TRBD2 (6 bases). This CDR3 region has 15 residues. V was cut by 2 bases and J by 2 bases, with 12 bases left in between. Germline assignment: CDR1 SGHDN and CDR2 FVKESK. The CDR3 loop is CASSQRGRGQETQYF. CDR3 sequence (DNA): TGTGCCAGCAGCCAACGGGGGAGAGGTCAAGAGACCCAGTACTTC.

This clone occurred once. J is TRBJ2-3 and V is TRBV28, with TRBD1 as a possible D gene (5 bases). The CDR3 has 15 residues. V was shortened by 3 bases and J by 3 bases, with 13 bases between the two germline ends. Germline assignment: CDR1 MDHEN and CDR2 SYDVKM. This CDR3 reads CASSFVGRVTDTQYF. The CDR3 nucleotides are TGTGCCAGCAGTTTCGTTGGCAGGGTTACAGATACGCAGTATTTT.

The chain links TRBV27 to TRBJ2-1; D possibly uses TRBD1 or TRBD2 (5 bases each). Germline assignment: CDR1 MNHEY and CDR2 SMNVEV (reference sequence). The CDR3 extends over 15 amino acids. V was cut by 6 bases and J by 2 bases, with 14 bases left in between. CDR3 sequence (DNA): TGTGCCAGCAGCTCTGTCCGGGACCCCTACAATGAGCAGTTCTTC. Translation gives CASSSVRDPYNEQFF.

This rearrangement joins TRBV27 to TRBJ1-2; TRBD1 might be the D (6 bases). Germline loops: CDR1 MNHEY, CDR2 SMNVEV (reference sequence). This CDR3 region has 13 residues. The ends were cut back, 4 bases at V and 2 bases at J, with 8 bases in the middle. CDR3 in DNA: TGTGCCAGCAGTTCGGACAGAAACTATGGCTACACCTTC. This sequence encodes CASSSDRNYGYTF.

V usage is TRBV29-1 and J usage is TRBJ2-7; D is undetermined. V dropped 0 bases and J dropped 6 bases, with 24 bases sitting between them. The CDR3 spans 17 residues. Germline CDR1 SQVTM, CDR2 ANQGSEA. CDR3 in amino acids: CSVEDLRGAAGGVEQYF. The CDR3 DNA sequence: TGCAGCGTTGAAGATCTACGAGGAGCCGCAGGCGGTGTCGAGCAGTACTTC.

This clone has just one count. The chain combines TRBV7-9 with TRBJ1-1; D gene uncertain. Between the trimmed V and J ends, which lost 5 bases and 1 base, there was a span of 8 bases. This CDR3 has 13 amino acids. Germline lookup yields CDR1 SEHNR and CDR2 FQNEAQ (reference sequence). Here the CDR3 reads CASSPPGNTEAFF. CDR3 in DNA: TGTGCCAGCAGCCCCCCGGGGAACACTGAAGCTTTCTTT. Supplemented by reference TRBV7-9 and TRBJ1-1, the full variable domain reads DTGVSQNPRHKITKRGQNVTFRCDPISEHNRLYWYRQTLGQGPEFLTYFQNEAQLEKSRLLSDRFSAERPKGSFSTLEIQRTEQGDSAMYLCASSPPGNTEAFFGQGTRLTVV.

The chain employs TRBV29-1 and TRBJ2-4; the D gene is possibly TRBD1 (6 bases). Germline loops: CDR1 SQVTM, CDR2 ANQGSEA. V was trimmed by 3 bases and J by 6 bases, leaving 12 bases between them. The CDR3 has 13 amino acids. CDR3 protein: CSVEVDRRNIQYF. The CDR3 region has the DNA TGCAGCGTTGAGGTGGACAGAAGAAACATTCAGTACTTC.

This clone was observed once. This rearrangement joins TRBV11-3 to TRBJ2-7, with a tentative D call TRBD1 (6 bases). Trimming took 6 bases from V and 2 from J, leaving 14 bases between them. This CDR3 region has 14 residues. Germline V gives CDR1 SGHNT, CDR2 YENEEA. Here the CDR3 reads CASRGQPHAYEQYF. The DNA for the CDR3 is TGTGCCAGCAGAGGACAGCCGCATGCCTACGAGCAGTACTTC.

V is TRBV23-1 and J is TRBJ1-1, with no clear D. TRBV23-1 is an open reading frame whose function is uncertain. The germline V and J ends were trimmed by 4 bases and 3 bases, with 9 bases remaining between them. CDR3 length equals 13 residues. The CDR3 nucleotides read TGCGCCAGCAGTCCTAGGGTCGACACTGAAGCTTTCTTT. Protein product: CASSPRVDTEAFF.

This clone has a handful of counts. The chain links TRBV28 to TRBJ2-1, with a tentative D call TRBD2 (6 bases). The CDR3 spans 14 residues. V shed 3 bases and J shed 15 bases, with 21 bases lying between them. CDR1 is MDHEN, CDR2 SYDVKM, per germline. This CDR3 reads CASSFSFSGIVAFF. The CDR3 DNA reads as TGTGCCAGCAGTTTCAGTTTTAGCGGAATCGTCGCGTTCTTC. Full variable domain (missing parts from reference TRBV28 and TRBJ2-1): DVKVTQSSRYLVKRTGEKVFLECVQDMDHENMFWYRQDPGLGLRLIYFSYDVKMKEKGDIPEGYSVSREKKERFSLILESASTNQTSMYLCASSFSFSGIVAFFGPGTRLTVL.

V usage is TRBV5-6 and J usage is TRBJ2-7; 8 nucleotides line up with TRBD1. V lost 4 bases and J lost 4; bases outside the gene matches: 7. The CDR3 runs 14 residues. CDR1 and CDR2 (germline): SGHDT, YYEEEE. The CDR3 spells CASSPGTGLYEQYF. The CDR3 region has the DNA TGTGCCAGCAGCCCCGGGACAGGACTTTACGAGCAGTACTTC.

The V call is TRBV11-2, the J call TRBJ2-1; D is unclear. V shed 4 bases and J shed 9 bases, with 10 bases lying between them. The CDR3 length is 12 residues. In germline, CDR1 is SGHAT, CDR2 FQNNGV. CDR3 sequence reads: CASSYSDPEQFF. CDR3 coding DNA: TGTGCCAGCAGCTACAGCGATCCTGAGCAGTTCTTC.

The chain carries TRBV29-1 and TRBJ2-7; D may be TRBD1 (5 bases). V was clipped by 0 bases and J by 4 bases, with 16 bases between them. CDR3 length: 15 amino acids. The germline CDR1 and CDR2 sequences are SQVTM and ANQGSEA. The CDR3 region has the DNA TGCAGCGTTGAAGATCCGCAGGGCGTCACTTACGAGCAGTACTTC. Translated: CSVEDPQGVTYEQYF.

V gene TRBV7-9 combines with J gene TRBJ2-7, with unresolved D. V dropped 3 bases and J dropped 0 bases, with 6 bases sitting between them. The CDR3 loop spans 13 amino acids. Germline CDR1 and CDR2: SEHNR and FQNEAQ (reference sequence). CDR3 nucleotides: TGTGCCAGCAGCTTCAGCAGCTCCTACGAGCAGTACTTC. The encoded protein is CASSFSSSYEQYF.

This clone was observed a few times. The chain uses TRBV5-6 and TRBJ1-1; D is uncertain. CDR3 length: 15 amino acids. Per the germline V gene, CDR1 is SGHDT and CDR2 is YYEEEE. Trimming took off 2 bases at V and 3 bases at J, with 14 bases between the two ends. The CDR3 reads CASSLGREFDTEAFF. Written as DNA, the CDR3 is TGTGCCAGCAGCTTAGGAAGGGAATTCGACACTGAAGCTTTCTTT.

The chain joins TRBV28 to TRBJ2-5, with unresolved D. This CDR3 has 14 amino acids. Per germline, CDR1 MDHEN and CDR2 SYDVKM. Trimming took off 3 bases at V and 2 bases at J, with 10 bases between the two ends. CDR3 sequence reads: CASSFRQEQETQYF. The CDR3 nucleotides are TGTGCCAGCAGTTTCCGTCAAGAACAAGAGACCCAGTACTTC.

This chain uses TRBV7-8 with TRBJ2-5; the D gene is possibly TRBD2 (5 bases). Germline V gives CDR1 SGHVS, CDR2 FQNEAQ. The CDR3 is 16 amino acids. Trimming stripped 2 bases from V and 4 bases from J, with 17 bases between. CDR3 protein: CASSLRWYGIGETQYF. The DNA of the CDR3 is TGTGCCAGCAGCTTAAGATGGTACGGGATTGGAGAGACCCAGTACTTC.

This clone was seen more than once but under ten times. The rearrangement joins TRBV29-1 to TRBJ2-1; 7 nucleotides agree with TRBD2. Germline CDR1 and CDR2: SQVTM and ANQGSEA. The V and J ends lost 7 bases and 10 bases, in that order; junction bases with no gene match: 7. This CDR3 has 11 amino acids. The chain's CDR3 is CSAIAGAEQFF. For the CDR3, the DNA is TGCAGCGCCATCGCGGGAGCCGAGCAGTTCTTC.